These 12 T cell receptor beta chains came from one sample sequenced in a study of shared clonotypes between healthy human individuals. The data were produced by immunoSEQ multiplex PCR, yet TCRdb's version contains in-frame clones alone and is incomplete. The table includes around 1.4 million clones, around 98.5% detected once. The sequencing input was naive CD4+ T cells sorted from blood. As for subset: CD45RA+ positively selected. These receptors originate from a man aged 30-40 years in good health.

Comments on this clone: Different DNA sequences within this sample yield the same CDR3. CDR3 sequence: CASSFLAGTGELFF. CDR3 nucleotides: TGTGCCAGCAGTTTCCTAGCGGGAACCGGGGAGCTGTTTTTT. This sequence joins TRBV27 and TRBJ2-2, with 9 bases that match TRBD2. Trimming at V came to 3 bases and at J to 5 bases, leaving 1 base not matched to a gene. Germline loops: CDR1 MNHEY, CDR2 SMNVEV (reference sequence). The CDR3 totals 14 residues.

The chain combines TRBV29-1 with TRBJ1-4; D possibly corresponds to TRBD1 (5 bases). The CDR3 extends over 12 amino acids. In germline, CDR1 is SQVTM, CDR2 ANQGSEA. V was clipped by 7 bases and J by 7 bases, with 13 bases between them. CDR3: CSGGGGGEKLFF. CDR3 coding DNA: TGCAGCGGTGGGGGTGGAGGTGAAAAACTGTTTTTT.

The chain uses TRBV7-2 and TRBJ2-2; TRBD2 matches 11 bases. The J segment lost 2 bases and the V segment lost 5 bases, leaving 4 bases of the junction unmatched. Germline V CDR1 and CDR2: SGHTA, FQGNSA. This CDR3 is 16 amino acids long. The DNA of the CDR3 is TGTGCCAGCAGCCATGGGACTAGCGGCAACACCGGGGAGCTGTTTTTT. Translating gives CASSHGTSGNTGELFF.

The chain uses TRBV7-9 and TRBJ1-1, with D perhaps TRBD1 (5 bases). The V and J ends lost 3 bases and 5 bases respectively, with 13 bases between them. CDR1 and CDR2 from the germline V gene are SEHNR and FQNEAQ (reference sequence). CDR3 size: 14 residues. The CDR3 is CASSFGGGKTEAFF. CDR3 coding DNA: TGTGCCAGCAGCTTTGGCGGGGGTAAGACTGAAGCTTTCTTT.

V usage is TRBV7-2 and J usage is TRBJ1-3; D uncertain. V gave up 3 bases and J gave up 0 bases, with 9 bases separating them. Per germline, CDR1 SGHTA and CDR2 FQGNSA. The CDR3 consists of 15 residues. The CDR3 spells CASSFYRDSGNTIYF. The CDR3 DNA reads as TGTGCCAGCAGCTTCTACCGGGACTCTGGAAACACCATATATTTT.

V gene TRBV5-1 combines with J gene TRBJ1-5; 11 nucleotides agree with TRBD1. Germline V CDR1 and CDR2: SGHRS, YFSETQ. The V and J ends lost 4 bases and 6 bases, in that order; junction bases with no gene match: 6. The CDR3 length is 15 residues. CDR3 sequence reads: CASSPTGQGGQPQHF. CDR3 coding DNA: TGCGCCAGCAGCCCTACGGGACAGGGGGGTCAGCCCCAGCATTTT. The variable domain in full, completed from reference TRBV5-1 and TRBJ1-5, reads KAGVTQTPRYLIKTRGQQVTLSCSPISGHRSVSWYQQTPGQGLQFLFEYFSETQRNKGNFPGRFSGRQFSNSRSEMNVSTLELGDSALYLCASSPTGQGGQPQHFGDGTRLSIL.

The chain has TRBV14 and TRBJ2-7; 7 nucleotides align to TRBD1. Germline CDR1 and CDR2: SGHDN and FVKESK. V trimming: 5 bases; J trimming: 4 bases; junction bases outside the gene matches: 20. The length of the CDR3 is 18 residues. The CDR3, as DNA: TGTGCCAGCAGCGGACAGACAGGGAAACGCACTCGTCATTACGAGCAGTACTTC. Translated, it gives CASSGQTGKRTRHYEQYF.

This chain connects TRBV5-5 to TRBJ1-2; maybe TRBD1 (5 bases). Germline values: CDR1 SGHKS, CDR2 YYEKEE (reference sequence). The V and J ends lost 3 bases and 2 bases respectively, with 11 bases between them. This CDR3 has 14 residues. The CDR3 is CASSSTAGNYGYTF. The CDR3 DNA reads as TGTGCCAGCAGCTCCACGGCAGGGAACTATGGCTACACCTTC. The whole variable domain, filled in from reference TRBV5-5 and TRBJ1-2, reads DAGVTQSPTHLIKTRGQQVTLRCSPISGHKSVSWYQQVLGQGPQFIFQYYEKEERGRGNFPDRFSARQFPNYSSELNVNALLLGDSALYLCASSSTAGNYGYTFGSGTRLTVV.

The chain couples TRBV7-9 to TRBJ2-1; 7 positions match TRBD2. Germline V CDR1 and CDR2: SEHNR, FQNEAQ (reference sequence). The length of the CDR3 is 15 residues. J was trimmed by 7 bases and V by 5 bases; bases with no gene match: 11. The CDR3 nucleotides read TGTGCCAGCAGCCCCCCGAGTAGCGGGCCTAATGAGCAGTTCTTC. Translated, it gives CASSPPSSGPNEQFF.

The V call is TRBV18, the J call TRBJ2-7; maybe TRBD1 (6 bases). The CDR3 is 15 residues long. The V gene's germline CDR1 is KGHSH and CDR2 LQKENI. V shed 3 bases and J shed 3 bases, with 15 bases lying between them. For the CDR3, the DNA is TGTGCCAGCTCACCGTTACCGGACAGAAGCTACGAGCAGTACTTC. This sequence encodes CASSPLPDRSYEQYF.

The CDR3: CASSVEGFGTEAFF. Here the CDR3 DNA reads TGTGCCAGCAGCGTAGAGGGTTTTGGCACTGAAGCTTTCTTT. V is TRBV9 and J is TRBJ1-1; D remains unclear. V lost 0 bases, J lost 4 bases, and 10 bases lay in between. The CDR3 spans 14 residues. Germline CDR1 and CDR2: SGDLS and YYNGEE. The whole variable domain, remainder taken from reference TRBV9 and TRBJ1-1, is DSGVTQTPKHLITATGQRVTLRCSPRSGDLSVYWYQQSLDQGLQFLIQYYNGEERAKGNILERFSAQQFPDLHSELNLSSLELGDSALYFCASSVEGFGTEAFFGQGTRLTVV.

This clone has a single count. The rearrangement uses TRBV4-2 and TRBJ1-3; D remains ambiguous. CDR1 is LGHNA and CDR2 is YNFKEQ in the germline V gene. Trimming took off 0 bases at V and 0 bases at J, with 15 bases between the two ends. The CDR3 extends over 18 amino acids. The CDR3 bases are TGTGCCAGCAGCCAAGATCGGGGAATGGAAGCCTCTGGAAACACCATATATTTT. Protein sequence: CASSQDRGMEASGNTIYF.